This TCR beta chain appears in the sequencing data of a study of technical replicates of blood from several donors. The V gene lost 4 bases and the J gene lost 8 bases, with 21 bases spanning the gap. This CDR3 region has 15 residues. CDR1 is LGHNA, CDR2 YSLEER, per germline. The repertoire was sequenced with immunoSEQ multiplex PCR; TCRdb's copy has only in-frame clones and lacks some. Among tens of thousands of clones listed, around nine tenths were seen once. This clonotype originated in a human donor in good health. Some clones in this sample may be carry-over from other donors' samples. V usage is TRBV4-3 and J usage is TRBJ2-7; D not certain. The sample consisted of PBMCs. The CDR3 reads CASSLGDPPVAKQYF. CDR3 sequence (DNA): TGCGCCAGCAGCCTTGGAGACCCCCCGGTCGCCAAGCAGTACTTC.